The next 15 T cell receptor beta chains were all read from a single sample in a study of T cells in Graves' hyperthyroidism and ophthalmopathy. TCR beta CDR3 region amplification was performed from RNA transcripts. An initial round of RT-PCR targeting the TCR CDR3 relied on the HTBI primer set. One entry per CDR3 protein results from TCRdb running MiXCR on the multiplex PCR reads. The sample yields under 70,000 distinct CDR3 sequences, approximately 53% seen once. Sequencing was done on a sample of blood. The receptor source for this set is a woman aged 60 to 75 with Graves' ophthalmopathy.

The chain uses TRBV25-1 and TRBJ1-2, with D tentatively TRBD1 (5 bases). This CDR3 contains 15 residues. V shed 1 base and J shed 5 bases, with 14 bases lying between them. Germline CDR1 and CDR2: MGHDK and SYGVNS. This CDR3 is CASSEWSSGGYGYTF. DNA for the CDR3: TGTGCCAGCAGTGAATGGTCTAGCGGGGGGTATGGCTACACCTTC.

This clonotype was observed many times. The chain carries TRBV5-8 and TRBJ2-5; possibly TRBD2 for D (5 bases). Trimming shortened V by 3 bases and J by 1 base, and 10 bases separated the two germline ends. The germline V gene has CDR1 SGHTS and CDR2 YDEGEE. This CDR3 has 14 amino acids. As DNA, the CDR3 is TGTGCCAGCAGCTCCGCCGGGATCCAAGAGACCCAGTACTTC. It yields the protein CASSSAGIQETQYF. The full variable domain, its missing parts supplied by reference TRBV5-8 and TRBJ2-5, is EAGVTQSPTHLIKTRGQQATLRCSPISGHTSVYWYQQALGLGLQFLLWYDEGEERNRGNFPPRFSGRQFPNYSSELNVNALELEDSALYLCASSSAGIQETQYFGPGTRLLVL.

This chain uses TRBV14 with TRBJ2-2, with a possible D match to TRBD2 (7 bases). The V gene lost 0 bases and the J gene lost 5 bases, with 13 bases spanning the gap. Germline V gene sequence: CDR1 SGHDN, CDR2 FVKESK. The CDR3 totals 16 residues. The CDR3 DNA reads as TGTGCCAGCAGCCAAGAAGGGCGGGGGCGGACCGGGGAGCTGTTTTTT. It translates to CASSQEGRGRTGELFF.

There are many counts of this clonotype. The chain is built from TRBV4-1 and TRBJ2-5, with 14 bases that match TRBD2. This CDR3 contains 16 residues. Germline V gene data show CDR1 as MGHRA and CDR2 as YSYEKL. After removal of 5 bases from V and 1 base from J, the junction contained 3 bases not matched to a gene. DNA of the CDR3: TGCGCCAGCAGCGGGACTAGCGGGGGCATCCAAGAGACCCAGTACTTC. This gives the protein CASSGTSGGIQETQYF.

Remarks on this clonotype: A much larger clone differs from this one at a single base, so this may be a read error. The CDR3 region has the DNA TGTGCCAGCAGCCTCACTGAGGACTCTGAAGCTTTCTTT. The encoded protein is CASSLTEDSEAFF. V gene TRBV12-3 or TRBV12-4 combines with J gene TRBJ1-1; D is undetermined. Trimming stripped 6 bases from V and 6 bases from J, with 14 bases between. This CDR3 has 13 residues.

The table lists this clonotype with many counts. The gene calls are TRBV12-3 or TRBV12-4 and TRBJ1-5; possibly TRBD1 for D (6 bases). V was clipped by 7 bases and J by 6 bases, with 13 bases between them. CDR3 length: 13 residues. The CDR3 loop is CASMSGGGQPQHF. The DNA for the CDR3 is TGTGCCAGCATGTCGGGGGGCGGTCAGCCCCAGCATTTT.

The chain carries TRBV27 and TRBJ2-5; unclear D gene. V lost 2 bases and J 9 bases, leaving 16 bases between the germline ends. Germline values: CDR1 MNHEY, CDR2 SMNVEV (reference sequence). The CDR3 is made up of 14 amino acids. The CDR3 coding sequence is TGTGCCAGCAGTTTAAAGTTAGGCAATCAGCCCCAGTACTTC. Its translation is CASSLKLGNQPQYF.

V and J are TRBV11-2 and TRBJ2-1, with no clear D. This CDR3 comprises 15 residues. Per germline, CDR1 SGHAT and CDR2 FQNNGV. V was pared by 1 base and J by 4 bases, with 11 bases between. CDR3 sequence (DNA): TGTGCCAGCAGCTTAGCGGGCCCGCCTTACAATGAGCAGTTCTTC. Translating gives CASSLAGPPYNEQFF.

This clonotype was detected ten times or more. The V and J genes are TRBV6-4 and TRBJ2-1, with D unclear. The germline V gene encodes CDR1 MRHNA and CDR2 SNTAGT. This CDR3 region has 15 residues. V dropped 3 bases and J dropped 0 bases, with 9 bases sitting between them. For the CDR3, the DNA is TGTGCCAGCAGTGAGTCAACAAACTCCTACAATGAGCAGTTCTTC. It codes for CASSESTNSYNEQFF.

The chain recombines TRBV12-3 or TRBV12-4 with TRBJ2-2; TRBD2 matches at 7 bases. V lost 7 bases, J lost 17 bases, and 7 bases stayed unmatched. This CDR3 comprises 10 residues. The CDR3 loop reads CASILAGAFF. As DNA, the CDR3 is TGTGCCAGCATACTGGCGGGAGCTTTTTTT.

This chain's CDR3 is CARRGGGFTEAFF. DNA for the CDR3: TGCGCCAGGAGGGGCGGGGGATTCACTGAAGCTTTCTTT. The V and J genes are TRBV5-1 and TRBJ1-1, with a tentative D call TRBD1 (5 bases). Between the trimmed V and J ends, which lost 8 bases and 4 bases, there was a span of 15 bases. Germline V gene sequence: CDR1 SGHRS, CDR2 YFSETQ. This CDR3 has 13 amino acids.

The chain links TRBV5-4 to TRBJ1-4; the D is unclear. CDR3 length equals 15 residues. V lost 1 base and J lost 5, with 12 bases in between. CDR1 and CDR2 (germline): SGHNT, YYREEE (reference sequence). The CDR3 loop reads CASSLSQLPNEKLFF. The CDR3 DNA reads as TGTGCCAGCAGCTTGTCCCAGTTACCCAATGAAAAACTGTTTTTT.

The chain employs TRBV2 and TRBJ1-4; TRBD1 matches 7 bases. After removal of 8 bases from V and 12 bases from J, the junction contained 15 bases not matched to a gene. The CDR3 is 14 residues long. Germline CDR1 reads SNHLY; CDR2 reads FYNNEI. This chain's CDR3 is CASQKQGTNEELFF. CDR3 DNA sequence: TGTGCCAGCCAGAAACAGGGGACTAATGAGGAACTGTTTTTT.

The chain is built from TRBV7-3 and TRBJ2-1; D is unresolved. The CDR3 consists of 14 residues. V was clipped by 1 base and J by 4 bases, with 8 bases between them. The germline gives CDR1 SGHTA, CDR2 FQGTGA. This chain's CDR3 is CASSLIVGYNEQFF. The CDR3 nucleotides are TGTGCCAGCAGCTTAATCGTGGGGTACAATGAGCAGTTCTTC.

This clonotype was seen repeatedly, ten times or more. The chain uses TRBV28 and TRBJ2-5; 10 bases match TRBD2. The CDR3 length is 16 residues. V lost 6 bases to trimming and J lost 6 bases; unmatched junction nucleotides: 13. In germline, CDR1 is MDHEN, CDR2 SYDVKM. CDR3 DNA sequence: TGTGCCAGCAGCAACCCCTCTAGCGGGAGTCGGAAGACCCAGTACTTC. Translation gives CASSNPSSGSRKTQYF. The complete variable domain, with remaining parts taken from reference TRBV28 and TRBJ2-5, reads DVKVTQSSRYLVKRTGEKVFLECVQDMDHENMFWYRQDPGLGLRLIYFSYDVKMKEKGDIPEGYSVSREKKERFSLILESASTNQTSMYLCASSNPSSGSRKTQYFGPGTRLLVL.